A single sample gave rise to the 25 T cell receptor beta chains below, sequenced in a study of T-cell memory formation after mild COVID-19. From the 5' RACE reads, TCRdb called clonotypes with MiXCR, one entry per CDR3 protein. The sample comprises about 110,000 distinct CDR3 sequences, approximately 15% of which are singletons, and 25% to 35% rests with the top ten. Sequenced: PBMCs or a T cell subset sorted from them (not recorded which). The source of these receptors is an adult woman who had mild COVID-19 (a few samples of this study predate the infection). Cell type and time point are not known.

This clonotype has only a few counts. This sequence joins TRBV12-3 or TRBV12-4 and TRBJ1-2, with 7 positions matching TRBD1. The junction had 6 bases not matched to a gene; V was cut back by 1 base and J by 4 bases. CDR3 length: 15 residues. In nucleotides, the CDR3 is TGTGCCAGCAGTTTAGACGCCAGGGGGGCCTATGGCTACACCTTC. This translates into CASSLDARGAYGYTF.

This chain links TRBV4-2 with TRBJ2-3, with 9 positions matching TRBD1. J gave up 0 bases and V 2 bases, and 9 bases lay outside the gene matches. The CDR3 contains 18 residues. From germline, CDR1 is LGHNA and CDR2 YNFKEQ. CDR3 region: CASSQQLGTGRSTDTQYF. CDR3 bases: TGTGCCAGCAGCCAACAACTTGGGACAGGGCGAAGCACAGATACGCAGTATTTT.

The gene calls are TRBV12-3 or TRBV12-4 and TRBJ2-5, with TRBD1 matching over 11 bases. The length of the CDR3 is 16 residues. The trim removed 6 bases at V and 5 bases at J, leaving 11 bases unmatched. The CDR3 DNA reads TGTGCCAGCAGCCCGGGGGACAGGGGGAGGTGGGAGACCCAGTACTTC. It encodes CASSPGDRGRWETQYF.

V gene TRBV10-3 combines with J gene TRBJ1-5; D uncertain. The V end lost 2 bases, the J end lost 7 bases, and 15 bases lay between the germline ends. CDR3 length equals 15 residues. Germline V gene sequence: CDR1 ENHRY, CDR2 SYGVKD. CDR3 amino acids: CAISEAGLGTQPQHF. The CDR3 nucleotides read TGTGCCATCAGTGAGGCTGGACTGGGCACCCAGCCCCAGCATTTT.

This clonotype has more than one count but fewer than ten. The gene calls are TRBV7-9 and TRBJ1-4; D is uncertain. The V end lost 5 bases, the J end lost 7 bases, and 11 bases lay between the germline ends. The CDR3 is 13 amino acids. Germline CDR1 and CDR2: SEHNR and FQNEAQ (reference sequence). Written as DNA, the CDR3 is TGTGCCAGCAGCCCTCGGGAATTTGAAAAACTGTTTTTT. Residues: CASSPREFEKLFF.

This chain uses TRBV12-3 or TRBV12-4 with TRBJ2-2; D might be TRBD2 (6 bases). V lost 8 bases and J 6 bases, leaving 19 bases between the germline ends. This CDR3 region has 15 residues. The CDR3 spells CASGPWTGVAGELFF. CDR3 coding DNA: TGTGCCAGCGGCCCCTGGACGGGGGTGGCCGGGGAGCTGTTTTTT.

The J gene is TRBJ2-7, the V gene TRBV2; possible D gene TRBD2, 6 bases. The CDR3 spans 10 residues. Germline V gene data show CDR1 as SNHLY and CDR2 as FYNNEI. V was clipped by 8 bases and J by 7 bases, with 9 bases between them. DNA of the CDR3: TGTGCCAGCTGGGCGGGGGAGCAGTACTTC. It is translated as CASWAGEQYF.

This clonotype turned up a few times. This CDR3 is CASSLSNGRTTDTQYF. CDR3 in DNA: TGTGCCAGCAGCTTATCGAACGGGAGAACCACAGATACGCAGTATTTT. V and J are TRBV11-3 and TRBJ2-3, with D maybe TRBD2 (6 bases). V lost 2 bases and J 2 bases, leaving 14 bases between the germline ends. CDR1 and CDR2 (germline): SGHNT, YENEEA. The CDR3 runs to 16 residues.

This rearrangement joins TRBV27 to TRBJ2-1; no definite D call. CDR1 and CDR2 (germline): MNHEY, SMNVEV (reference sequence). This CDR3 has 11 residues. V gave up 2 bases and J gave up 10 bases, with 6 bases separating them. Here the CDR3 reads CASSLGWEQFF. For the CDR3, the DNA is TGTGCCAGCAGTTTAGGTTGGGAGCAGTTCTTC.

The V gene is TRBV5-1, the J gene TRBJ1-1; 8 positions match TRBD1. CDR1 is SGHRS and CDR2 is YFSETQ in the germline V gene. With 2 bases clipped from V and 0 bases from J, the junction kept 6 bases outside the gene matches. CDR3 size: 16 residues. The CDR3 DNA sequence: TGCGCCAGCAGCTTTCTTGGGGACAGGCTGAACACTGAAGCTTTCTTT. It yields the protein CASSFLGDRLNTEAFF.

This clonotype was detected ten times or more. J is TRBJ2-2 and V is TRBV5-1; D is ambiguous. Germline loops: CDR1 SGHRS, CDR2 YFSETQ. Trimming left V 2 bases short and J 6 bases short, with 8 bases between. The CDR3 consists of 13 residues. The CDR3 nucleotides read TGCGCCAGCAGCTTAGAAGATCCCGGGGAGCTGTTTTTT. Its protein is CASSLEDPGELFF.

This chain uses TRBV5-1 with TRBJ1-1; 7 positions match TRBD1. There are 15 residues in the CDR3. The V segment lost 3 bases and the J segment 7 bases; nucleotides outside the gene matches: 12. Germline V CDR1 and CDR2: SGHRS, YFSETQ. The CDR3 coding sequence is TGCGCCAGCAGCTCCCGGGACAGCATATCCGATGAAGCTTTCTTT. This encodes CASSSRDSISDEAFF.

This clonotype was detected a few times. The chain couples TRBV7-6 to TRBJ1-6; 9 nucleotides align to TRBD1. J lost 8 bases, V lost 1 base, and 3 bases had no gene match. The CDR3 loop spans 15 amino acids. The germline CDR1 and CDR2 sequences are SGHVS and FNYEAQ. The CDR3 DNA sequence: TGTGCCAGCAGCTTAGGCACAGGGGGCGATTCACCCCTCCACTTT. Its protein is CASSLGTGGDSPLHF.

V gene TRBV5-6 combines with J gene TRBJ2-7; TRBD2 aligns across 8 bases. Germline CDR1 SGHDT, CDR2 YYEEEE. V lost 1 base to trimming and J lost 3 bases; unmatched junction nucleotides: 6. CDR3 length: 15 amino acids. CDR3: CASSLFLAGDYEQYF. The CDR3 nucleotides read TGTGCCAGCAGCTTGTTTCTAGCGGGCGACTACGAGCAGTACTTC.

This clonotype has just a few counts. The V gene is TRBV5-1, the J gene TRBJ1-1; TRBD1 agrees at 8 bases. Trimming cost V 2 bases and J 6 bases; bases outside gene matches: 12. Germline V gene lookup returns CDR1 SGHRS and CDR2 YFSETQ. The CDR3 covers 16 residues. The CDR3 spells CASSFGPGGIKAEAFF. The CDR3 region has the DNA TGCGCCAGCAGCTTTGGTCCAGGGGGCATAAAGGCTGAAGCTTTCTTT.

This chain connects TRBV7-2 to TRBJ2-7, with 8 bases matching TRBD1. The germline V gene has CDR1 SGHTA and CDR2 FQGNSA. V lost 5 bases and J lost 2; bases outside the gene matches: 8. The CDR3 consists of 15 residues. CDR3 in DNA: TGTGCCAGCAGCCTCTGGGGACAGGCCACCTACGAGCAGTACTTC. It translates to CASSLWGQATYEQYF. The full variable domain, in which reference TRBV7-2 and TRBJ2-7 provide the parts outside the CDR3, is GAGVSQSPSNKVTEKGKDVELRCDPISGHTALYWYRQSLGQGLEFLIYFQGNSAPDKSGLPSDRFSAERTGGSVSTLTIQRTQQEDSAVYLCASSLWGQATYEQYFGPGTRLTVT.

The rearrangement joins TRBV24-1 to TRBJ2-1; D is unresolved. Trimming removed 5 bases at V and 2 bases at J, with 3 bases between. The CDR3 sequence is 12 residues long. Germline CDR1 and CDR2: KGHDR and SFDVKD. CDR3 in amino acids: CATSGAYNEQFF. The CDR3 nucleotides read TGTGCCACCAGTGGGGCCTACAATGAGCAGTTCTTC.

The rearrangement links TRBV11-2 to TRBJ2-2; tentatively, D is TRBD2 (6 bases). V was trimmed by 1 base and J by 3 bases, leaving 9 bases between them. Per germline, CDR1 SGHAT and CDR2 FQNNGV. The CDR3 spans 15 residues. CDR3 DNA: TGTGCCAGCAGCTTAGCGGGGGTGGACACCGGGGAGCTGTTTTTT. This gives the protein CASSLAGVDTGELFF. Supplemented by reference TRBV11-2 and TRBJ2-2, the full variable domain reads EAGVAQSPRYKIIEKRQSVAFWCNPISGHATLYWYQQILGQGPKLLIQFQNNGVVDDSQLPKDRFSAERLKGVDSTLKIQPAKLEDSAVYLCASSLAGVDTGELFFGEGSRLTVL.

The chain couples TRBV5-1 to TRBJ1-2; D remains unclear. The CDR3 is 14 residues long. Germline V gene data show CDR1 as SGHRS and CDR2 as YFSETQ. V shed 4 bases and J shed 5 bases, with 15 bases lying between them. CDR3 sequence reads: CASSGSLQDYGYTF. The CDR3 DNA is TGCGCCAGCAGCGGATCGTTGCAGGATTATGGCTACACCTTC.

This clonotype was counted only a few times. The chain employs TRBV15 and TRBJ1-2, with a possible D match to TRBD1 (6 bases). Deletions cut 5 bases from V and 8 bases from J, with 12 bases between. Germline-derived CDR1 and CDR2 are LNHNV and YYDKDF (reference sequence). The CDR3 contains 12 residues. CDR3 loop: CATSPGEFGYTF. As DNA, the CDR3 is TGTGCCACCAGCCCAGGGGAGTTCGGCTACACCTTC.

The rearrangement links TRBV29-1 to TRBJ2-4, with TRBD2 matching 7 bases. This CDR3 contains 13 residues. The V gene end was trimmed by 3 bases and the J gene end by 5 bases; junction bases not matched to a gene: 4. Germline V gene lookup returns CDR1 SQVTM and CDR2 ANQGSEA. The CDR3 region is CSVESREENIQYF. CDR3 bases: TGCAGCGTTGAGTCCCGGGAGGAAAACATTCAGTACTTC.

V gene TRBV19 combines with J gene TRBJ1-2; D not certain. This CDR3 region has 13 residues. Per germline, CDR1 LNHDA and CDR2 SQIVND (reference sequence). Trimming removed 1 base at V and 2 bases at J, with 5 bases between. The CDR3, as DNA: TGTGCCAGTAGTATAGCATTGAACTATGGCTACACCTTC. It is translated as CASSIALNYGYTF.

This clonotype was seen a few times. The CDR3 DNA reads TGTGCCAGCAGCCAAGGGTTGGACCGGAGCTCCTACGAGCAGTACTTC. As protein: CASSQGLDRSSYEQYF. The rearrangement links TRBV3-1 to TRBJ2-7; D is uncertain. Germline loops: CDR1 LGHDT, CDR2 YNNKEL (reference sequence). V lost 1 base and J 0 bases, leaving 13 bases between the germline ends. The CDR3 loop spans 16 amino acids.

The table lists this clonotype with a few counts. Relative to the germline gene, one junction end is altered; a read error may explain this. The V gene is TRBV7-7, the J gene TRBJ2-5; D remains ambiguous. This CDR3 region has 13 residues. Looked up from germline, CDR1 is SSHAT and CDR2 is FNYEAQ (reference sequence). The CDR3: CASSLRSQETQYF. As DNA, the CDR3 is TGTGCTAGCAGCTTACGGAGCCAAGAGACCCAGTACTTC.

The chain carries TRBV5-1 and TRBJ2-5, with D hard to call. The CDR3 runs to 13 residues. With 0 bases removed from V and 5 bases from J, the gap between germline ends came to 8 bases. Germline-derived CDR1 and CDR2 are SGHRS and YFSETQ. The CDR3 coding sequence is TGCGCCAGCAGCTTGGGTATTTGGGAGACCCAGTACTTC. It yields the protein CASSLGIWETQYF.